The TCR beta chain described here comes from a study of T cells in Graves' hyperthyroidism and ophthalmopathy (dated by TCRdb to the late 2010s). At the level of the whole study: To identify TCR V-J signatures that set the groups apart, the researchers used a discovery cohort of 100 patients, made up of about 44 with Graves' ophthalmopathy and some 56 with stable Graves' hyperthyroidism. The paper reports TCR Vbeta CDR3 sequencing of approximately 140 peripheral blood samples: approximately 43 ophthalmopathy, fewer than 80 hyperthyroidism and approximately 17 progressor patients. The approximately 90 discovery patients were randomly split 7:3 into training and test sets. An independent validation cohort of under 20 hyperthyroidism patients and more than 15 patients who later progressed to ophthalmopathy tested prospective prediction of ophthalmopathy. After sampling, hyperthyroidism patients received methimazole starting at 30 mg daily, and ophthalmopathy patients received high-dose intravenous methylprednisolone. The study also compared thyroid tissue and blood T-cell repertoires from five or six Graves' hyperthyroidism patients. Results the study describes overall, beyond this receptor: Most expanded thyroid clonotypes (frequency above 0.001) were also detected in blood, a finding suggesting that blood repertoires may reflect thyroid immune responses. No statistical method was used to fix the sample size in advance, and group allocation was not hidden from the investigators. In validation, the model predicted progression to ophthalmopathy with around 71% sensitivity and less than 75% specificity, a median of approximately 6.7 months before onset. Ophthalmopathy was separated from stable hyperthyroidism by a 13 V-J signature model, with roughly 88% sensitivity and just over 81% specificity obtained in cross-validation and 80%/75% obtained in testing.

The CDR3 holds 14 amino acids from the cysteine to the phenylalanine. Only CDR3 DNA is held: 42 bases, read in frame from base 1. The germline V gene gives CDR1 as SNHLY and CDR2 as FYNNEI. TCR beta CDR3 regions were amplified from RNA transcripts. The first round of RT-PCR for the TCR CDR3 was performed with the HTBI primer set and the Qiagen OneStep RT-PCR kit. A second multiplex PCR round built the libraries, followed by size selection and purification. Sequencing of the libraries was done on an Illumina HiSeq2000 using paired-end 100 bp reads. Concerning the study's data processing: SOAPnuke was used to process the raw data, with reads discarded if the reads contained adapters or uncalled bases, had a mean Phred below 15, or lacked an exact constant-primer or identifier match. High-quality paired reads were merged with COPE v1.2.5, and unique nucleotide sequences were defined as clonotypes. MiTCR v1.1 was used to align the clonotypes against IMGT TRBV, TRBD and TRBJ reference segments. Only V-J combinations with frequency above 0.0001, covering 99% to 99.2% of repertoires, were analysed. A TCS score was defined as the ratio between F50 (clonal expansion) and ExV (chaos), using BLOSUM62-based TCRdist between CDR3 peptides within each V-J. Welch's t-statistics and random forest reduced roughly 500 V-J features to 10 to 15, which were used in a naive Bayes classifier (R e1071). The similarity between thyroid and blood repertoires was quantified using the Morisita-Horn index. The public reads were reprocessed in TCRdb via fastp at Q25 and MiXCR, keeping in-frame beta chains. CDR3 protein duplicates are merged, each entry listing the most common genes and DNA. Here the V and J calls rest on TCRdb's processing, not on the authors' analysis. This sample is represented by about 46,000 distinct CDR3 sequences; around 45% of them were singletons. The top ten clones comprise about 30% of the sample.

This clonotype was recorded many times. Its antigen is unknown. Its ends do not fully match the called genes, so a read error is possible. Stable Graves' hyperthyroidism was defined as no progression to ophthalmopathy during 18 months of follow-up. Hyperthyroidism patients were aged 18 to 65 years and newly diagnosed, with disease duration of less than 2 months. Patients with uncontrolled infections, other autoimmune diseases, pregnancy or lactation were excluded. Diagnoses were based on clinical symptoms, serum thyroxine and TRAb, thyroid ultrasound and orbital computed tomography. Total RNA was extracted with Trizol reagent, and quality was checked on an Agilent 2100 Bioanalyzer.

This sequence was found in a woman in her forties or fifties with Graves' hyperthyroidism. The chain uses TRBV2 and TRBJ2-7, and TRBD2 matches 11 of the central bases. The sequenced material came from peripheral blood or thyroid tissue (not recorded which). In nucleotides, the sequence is TGTGCCAGCAGTGACCCGAAAGGACTAGCGGGCGCGAACTTC. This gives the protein CASSDPKGLAGANF.